Listed below are T cell receptor beta chains from one sample, sequenced in a study of T-cell memory formation after mild COVID-19. TCRdb itself ran the 5' RACE reads through MiXCR, one entry per CDR3 protein. Among around 450,000 distinct CDR3 sequences listed, less than 25% were seen once. The sequenced sample consisted of PBMCs or a T cell subset sorted from them (not recorded which). These receptors were collected from an adult woman who had mild COVID-19 (a few samples of this study predate the infection). Cell type and time point are not known. Both conserved end residues are part of each CDR3. Fields, in order: D gene, V gene, J gene, clone size, CDR3 length, CDR3 protein, CDR3 DNA. A D gene is named only where the DNA matches it firmly. A clone size is listed for some rows: how often the clone was seen (once, few, many), or a class if it is expanded.

d_call: TRBD1; v_call: TRBV12-3/TRBV12-4; j_call: TRBJ1-2; clone_size: many; cdr3_length: 13; cdr3_aa: CASSTRQGGGYTF; cdr3_nt: TGTGCCAGCAGTACAAGACAGGGAGGTGGCTACACCTTC
d_call: .; v_call: TRBV19; j_call: TRBJ1-1; clone_size: .; cdr3_length: 17; cdr3_aa: CASSIRRRDGVNTEAFF; cdr3_nt: TGTGCCAGTAGTATTAGAAGACGGGACGGAGTGAACACTGAAGCTTTCTTT
d_call: .; v_call: TRBV11-2; j_call: TRBJ2-1; clone_size: few; cdr3_length: 14; cdr3_aa: CASSPETGYNEQFF; cdr3_nt: TGTGCCAGCAGTCCCGAGACCGGATACAATGAGCAGTTCTTC
d_call: TRBD1; v_call: TRBV7-8; j_call: TRBJ2-7; clone_size: .; cdr3_length: 17; cdr3_aa: CASSPGTGEKGSYEQYF; cdr3_nt: TGTGCCAGCAGCCCCGGGACAGGGGAAAAGGGCTCCTACGAGCAGTACTTC
d_call: .; v_call: TRBV12-3/TRBV12-4; j_call: TRBJ2-7; clone_size: few; cdr3_length: 15; cdr3_aa: CASSLVQGWGDEQYF; cdr3_nt: TGTGCCAGCAGTTTAGTTCAGGGTTGGGGAGACGAGCAGTACTTC
d_call: TRBD2; v_call: TRBV4-2; j_call: TRBJ2-1; clone_size: few; cdr3_length: 15; cdr3_aa: CASRDSGRSYNEQFF; cdr3_nt: TGTGCCAGCAGGGATAGCGGGAGGTCTTACAATGAGCAGTTCTTC
d_call: TRBD1; v_call: TRBV4-2; j_call: TRBJ2-7; clone_size: few; cdr3_length: 14; cdr3_aa: CASSKGTGVYEQYF; cdr3_nt: TGTGCCAGCAGCAAAGGGACAGGGGTCTACGAGCAGTACTTC
d_call: .; v_call: TRBV7-2; j_call: TRBJ2-2; clone_size: few; cdr3_length: 16; cdr3_aa: CASSLRQTRNTGELFF; cdr3_nt: TGTGCCAGCAGCTTGCGACAGACCCGTAACACCGGGGAGCTGTTTTTT
d_call: TRBD1; v_call: TRBV5-1; j_call: TRBJ2-7; clone_size: .; cdr3_length: 14; cdr3_aa: CASSLGGGASEQYF; cdr3_nt: TGCGCCAGCAGCTTGGGAGGGGGCGCATCCGAGCAGTACTTC
d_call: .; v_call: TRBV11-2; j_call: TRBJ2-1; clone_size: few; cdr3_length: 15; cdr3_aa: CASSPITGTGNEQFF; cdr3_nt: TGTGCCAGCAGCCCCATAACGGGGACTGGTAATGAGCAGTTCTTC
d_call: .; v_call: TRBV7-9; j_call: TRBJ1-1; clone_size: few; cdr3_length: 13; cdr3_aa: CASRRGGNTEAFF; cdr3_nt: TGTGCCAGCAGAAGGGGAGGGAACACTGAAGCTTTCTTT
d_call: .; v_call: TRBV5-1; j_call: TRBJ1-2; clone_size: few; cdr3_length: 14; cdr3_aa: CASSSPAGVNGYTF; cdr3_nt: TGCGCCAGCAGCTCACCGGCGGGGGTTAATGGCTACACCTTC
d_call: .; v_call: TRBV12-3/TRBV12-4; j_call: TRBJ2-5; clone_size: .; cdr3_length: 14; cdr3_aa: CASSSPPPGETQYF; cdr3_nt: TGTGCCAGCTCCTCTCCTCCCCCCGGAGAGACCCAGTACTTC
d_call: .; v_call: TRBV6-6; j_call: TRBJ1-5; clone_size: .; cdr3_length: 15; cdr3_aa: CASKRFTEDNQPQHF; cdr3_nt: TGTGCCAGCAAGCGTTTTACGGAGGACAATCAGCCCCAGCATTTT
d_call: TRBD2; v_call: TRBV7-9; j_call: TRBJ2-1; clone_size: few; cdr3_length: 16; cdr3_aa: CASSLPAGGPDNEQFF; cdr3_nt: TGTGCCAGCAGCTTACCCGCGGGAGGGCCAGACAATGAGCAGTTCTTC
d_call: .; v_call: TRBV16; j_call: TRBJ2-7; clone_size: few; cdr3_length: 12; cdr3_aa: CASSHGAGEQYF; cdr3_nt: TGTGCCAGCAGCCATGGGGCTGGCGAGCAGTACTTC
d_call: .; v_call: TRBV18; j_call: TRBJ1-5; clone_size: few; cdr3_length: 14; cdr3_aa: CASSPGTSNQPQHF; cdr3_nt: TGTGCCAGCTCGCCCGGGACTAGCAATCAGCCCCAGCATTTT
d_call: .; v_call: TRBV28; j_call: TRBJ2-1; clone_size: .; cdr3_length: 13; cdr3_aa: CASSLAPASEQFF; cdr3_nt: TGTGCCAGCAGTTTGGCCCCCGCAAGTGAGCAGTTCTTC
d_call: TRBD2; v_call: TRBV9; j_call: TRBJ2-3; clone_size: .; cdr3_length: 16; cdr3_aa: CASSVSGGSIGDTQYF; cdr3_nt: TGTGCCAGCAGCGTATCAGGCGGGAGTATTGGAGATACGCAGTATTTT
d_call: TRBD2; v_call: TRBV5-1; j_call: TRBJ2-7; clone_size: .; cdr3_length: 17; cdr3_aa: CASSLVPRAGAPYEQYF; cdr3_nt: TGCGCCAGCAGCTTGGTCCCTAGAGCGGGGGCCCCCTACGAGCAGTACTTC
d_call: .; v_call: TRBV4-1; j_call: TRBJ1-1; clone_size: few; cdr3_length: 13; cdr3_aa: CASSRRGGTEAFF; cdr3_nt: TGCGCCAGCAGCCGTCGAGGGGGGACTGAAGCTTTCTTT
d_call: TRBD2; v_call: TRBV7-9; j_call: TRBJ2-3; clone_size: few; cdr3_length: 16; cdr3_aa: CASSPHLAGGGDTQYF; cdr3_nt: TGTGCCAGCAGCCCCCACCTAGCGGGAGGAGGAGATACGCAGTATTTT
d_call: TRBD1; v_call: TRBV6-5; j_call: TRBJ1-4; clone_size: .; cdr3_length: 14; cdr3_aa: CASRPGQGGYKLFF; cdr3_nt: TGTGCCAGCCGACCGGGACAGGGAGGCTATAAACTGTTTTTT
d_call: TRBD1; v_call: TRBV7-8; j_call: TRBJ1-2; clone_size: few; cdr3_length: 16; cdr3_aa: CASSLLVGQDNYGYTF; cdr3_nt: TGTGCCAGCAGCTTATTGGTGGGACAGGATAACTATGGCTACACCTTC